This T cell receptor (beta chain) emerged from a study of early T cells in non-severe SARS-CoV-2 infection. Judged by abundance, this clonotype is medium-sized. Individual cDNA molecules were tagged with unique molecular identifiers, the study reported. TCRdb analysed the 5' RACE reads with MiXCR anew, one entry per CDR3 protein. The repertoire holds tens of thousands of distinct CDR3 sequences, with roughly 5.1% as singletons. J was trimmed by 4 bases and V by 1 base; bases with no gene match: 4. The CDR3 runs to 16 residues. Germline loops: CDR1 SGHDT, CDR2 YYEEEE. This TCR was recovered from an adult who was a healthcare worker with PCR-confirmed SARS-CoV-2 infection or an uninfected control (not recorded which). The chain has TRBV5-6 and TRBJ2-3; 12 positions agree with TRBD1. The sample comprised whole blood. DNA of the CDR3: TGTGCCAGCAGCTTGACGGGACAGGGGGCATCAGATACGCAGTATTTT. It yields the protein CASSLTGQGASDTQYF.